This T cell receptor beta chain came from a study of blood T cells in healthy people across ages. On the study more broadly: Per two T cells, about one barcoded beta molecule was captured through template switching.

V dropped 6 bases and J dropped 4 bases, with 10 bases sitting between them. Germline-derived CDR1 and CDR2 are MNHNS and SASEGT. This CDR3 has 13 amino acids. This clonotype was observed at least ten times. Sample-barcoded 5' priming and a J-beta primer mix drove a second PCR of 7 to 11 cycles. Unique molecular identifiers of 12 random nucleotides labeled each cDNA. TCRdb used MiXCR to reprocess the 5' RACE reads, holding one entry per CDR3 protein. The profile shows around 900,000 distinct CDR3 sequences, 29% of them singletons. The chain employs TRBV6-1 and TRBJ2-4, with D possibly TRBD2 on 5 matching bases. Sequences were obtained from blood. This TCR was recovered from a woman at least 80 years old in good health. CDR3 nucleotide sequence: TGTGCCAGCAGCTGGACTGAGAAAAACATTCAGTACTTC. Translation gives CASSWTEKNIQYF.